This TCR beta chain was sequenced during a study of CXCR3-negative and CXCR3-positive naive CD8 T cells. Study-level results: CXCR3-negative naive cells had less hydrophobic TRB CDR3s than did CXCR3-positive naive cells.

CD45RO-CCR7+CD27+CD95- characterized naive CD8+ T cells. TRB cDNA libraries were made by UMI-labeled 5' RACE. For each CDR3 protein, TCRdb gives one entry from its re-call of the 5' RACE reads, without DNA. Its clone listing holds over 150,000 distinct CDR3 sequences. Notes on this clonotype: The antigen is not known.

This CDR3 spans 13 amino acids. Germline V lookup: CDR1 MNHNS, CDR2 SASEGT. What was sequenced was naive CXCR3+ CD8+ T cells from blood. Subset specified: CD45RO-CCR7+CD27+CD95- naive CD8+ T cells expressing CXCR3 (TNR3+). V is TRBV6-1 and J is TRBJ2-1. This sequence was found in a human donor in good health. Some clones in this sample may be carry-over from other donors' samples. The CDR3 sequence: CASSDRTHNEQFF.